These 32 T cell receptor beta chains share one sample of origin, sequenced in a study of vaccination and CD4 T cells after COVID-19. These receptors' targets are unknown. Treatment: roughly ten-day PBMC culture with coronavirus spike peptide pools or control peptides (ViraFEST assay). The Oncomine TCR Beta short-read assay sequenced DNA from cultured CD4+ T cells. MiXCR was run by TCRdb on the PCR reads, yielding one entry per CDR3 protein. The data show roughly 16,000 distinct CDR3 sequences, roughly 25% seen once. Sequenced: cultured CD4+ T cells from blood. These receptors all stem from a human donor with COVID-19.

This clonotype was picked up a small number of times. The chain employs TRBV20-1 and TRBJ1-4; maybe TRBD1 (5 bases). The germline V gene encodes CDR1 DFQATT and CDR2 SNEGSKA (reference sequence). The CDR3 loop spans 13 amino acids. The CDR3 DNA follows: TGCAGGAATTCCGGGACCCTAAATGAAAAACTGTTTTTT. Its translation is CRNSGTLNEKLFF.

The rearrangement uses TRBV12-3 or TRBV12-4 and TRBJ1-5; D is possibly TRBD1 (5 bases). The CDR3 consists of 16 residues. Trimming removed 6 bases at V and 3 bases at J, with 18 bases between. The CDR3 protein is CASSPGAGSVNQPQHF. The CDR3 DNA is TGTGCCAGCAGCCCAGGAGCAGGGTCCGTCAATCAGCCCCAGCATTTT.

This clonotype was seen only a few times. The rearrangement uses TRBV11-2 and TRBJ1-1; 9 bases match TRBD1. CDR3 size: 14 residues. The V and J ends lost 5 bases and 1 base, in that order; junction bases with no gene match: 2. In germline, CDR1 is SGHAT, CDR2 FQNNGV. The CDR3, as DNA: TGTGCCAGCAGCGTGGGACAGGGGAACACTGAAGCTTTCTTT. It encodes CASSVGQGNTEAFF.

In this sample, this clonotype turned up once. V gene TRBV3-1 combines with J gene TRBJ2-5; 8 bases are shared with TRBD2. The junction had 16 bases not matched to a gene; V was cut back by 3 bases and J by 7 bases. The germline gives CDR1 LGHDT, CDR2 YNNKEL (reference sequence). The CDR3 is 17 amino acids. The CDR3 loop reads CASSHEGLAKTSGTQYF. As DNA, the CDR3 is TGTGCCAGCAGCCACGAAGGACTAGCCAAAACGTCAGGGACCCAGTACTTC.

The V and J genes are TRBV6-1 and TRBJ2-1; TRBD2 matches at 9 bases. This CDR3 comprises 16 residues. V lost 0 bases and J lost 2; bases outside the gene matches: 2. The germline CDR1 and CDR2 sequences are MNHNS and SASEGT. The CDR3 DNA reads TGTGCCAGCAGTGAAGCGGCGGGGGGGCCCTACAATGAGCAGTTCTTC. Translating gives CASSEAAGGPYNEQFF.

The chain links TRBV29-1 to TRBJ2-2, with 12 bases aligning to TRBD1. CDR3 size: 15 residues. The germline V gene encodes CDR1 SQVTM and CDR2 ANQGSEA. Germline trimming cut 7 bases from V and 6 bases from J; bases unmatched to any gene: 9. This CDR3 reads CSATPGQGAPGELFF. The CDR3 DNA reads TGCAGCGCAACTCCGGGACAGGGGGCCCCCGGGGAGCTGTTTTTT.

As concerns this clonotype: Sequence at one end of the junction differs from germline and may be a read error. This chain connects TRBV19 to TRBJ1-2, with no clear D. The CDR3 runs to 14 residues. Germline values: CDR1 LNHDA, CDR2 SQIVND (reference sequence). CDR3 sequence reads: CAGSIKKGYYGYTF. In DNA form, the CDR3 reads TGTGCCGGTAGTATCAAAAAGGGATACTATGGCTACACCTTC. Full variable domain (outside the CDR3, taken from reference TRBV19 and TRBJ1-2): DGGITQSPKYLFRKEGQNVTLSCEQNLNHDAMYWYRQDPGQGLRLIYYSQIVNDFQKGDIAEGYSVSREKKESFPLTVTSAQKNPTAFYLCAGSIKKGYYGYTFGSGTRLTVV.

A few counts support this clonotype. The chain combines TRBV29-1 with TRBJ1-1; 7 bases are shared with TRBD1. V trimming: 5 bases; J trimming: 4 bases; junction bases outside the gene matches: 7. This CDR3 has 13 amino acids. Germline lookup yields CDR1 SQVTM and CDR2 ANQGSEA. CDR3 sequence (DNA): TGCAGCGTTCAGAACAGGGGAAGCACTGAAGCTTTCTTT. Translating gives CSVQNRGSTEAFF.

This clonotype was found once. In DNA form, the CDR3 reads TGTGCCAGCGAAACCACAGGGGGCAATTTCCGCGGGGAAAAACTGTTTTTT. This encodes CASETTGGNFRGEKLFF. V gene TRBV6-1 combines with J gene TRBJ1-4, with TRBD1 matching over 9 bases. Germline V gives CDR1 MNHNS, CDR2 SASEGT. V was pared by 8 bases and J by 8 bases, with 18 bases of the junction left unmatched. This CDR3 contains 17 residues.

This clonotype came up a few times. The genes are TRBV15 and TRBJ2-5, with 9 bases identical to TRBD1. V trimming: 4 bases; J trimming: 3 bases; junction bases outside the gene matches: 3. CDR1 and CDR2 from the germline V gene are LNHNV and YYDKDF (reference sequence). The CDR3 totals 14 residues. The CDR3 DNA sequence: TGTGCCACCAGCACCCGGGACAGGGAAGAGACCCAGTACTTC. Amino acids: CATSTRDREETQYF.

This CDR3 is CASSAGQGYTGELFF. For the CDR3, the DNA is TGTGCCAGCAGTGCTGGACAGGGGTACACCGGGGAGCTGTTTTTT. The chain joins TRBV6-2 or TRBV6-3 to TRBJ2-2; 9 positions match TRBD1. CDR1 is MNHEY, CDR2 SVGEGT, per germline. Losses at the gene ends were 5 bases for V and 3 bases for J; bases not matched to a gene: 4. CDR3 size: 15 residues.

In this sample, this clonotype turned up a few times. CDR3 residues: CASSLGGAEAETQYF. The CDR3 DNA sequence: TGTGCCAGCAGCCTAGGGGGAGCCGAGGCGGAGACCCAGTACTTC. The J gene is TRBJ2-5, the V gene TRBV6-2 or TRBV6-3; possible D gene TRBD1, 6 bases. Germline V gene lookup returns CDR1 MNHEY and CDR2 SVGEGT. There are 15 residues in the CDR3. Deletions cut 6 bases from V and 5 bases from J, with 19 bases between.

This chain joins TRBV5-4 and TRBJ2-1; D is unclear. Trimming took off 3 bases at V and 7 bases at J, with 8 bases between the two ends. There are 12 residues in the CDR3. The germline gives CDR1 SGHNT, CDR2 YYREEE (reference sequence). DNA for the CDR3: TGTGCCAGCAGCTCCCCATGGAATGAGCAGTTCTTC. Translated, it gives CASSSPWNEQFF.

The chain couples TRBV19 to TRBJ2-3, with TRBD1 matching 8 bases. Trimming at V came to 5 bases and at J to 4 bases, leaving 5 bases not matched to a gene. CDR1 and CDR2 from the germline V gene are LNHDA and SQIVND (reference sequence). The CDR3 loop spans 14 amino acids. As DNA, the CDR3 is TGTGCCAGTAGTCCAGGGGGCTTGGCAGATACGCAGTATTTT. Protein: CASSPGGLADTQYF.

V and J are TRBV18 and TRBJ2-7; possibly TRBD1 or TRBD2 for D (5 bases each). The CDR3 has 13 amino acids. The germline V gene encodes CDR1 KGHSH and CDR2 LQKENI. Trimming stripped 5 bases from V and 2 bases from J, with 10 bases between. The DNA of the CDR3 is TGTGCCAGCTCATCCCAGGGACCCTACGAGCAGTACTTC. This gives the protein CASSSQGPYEQYF.

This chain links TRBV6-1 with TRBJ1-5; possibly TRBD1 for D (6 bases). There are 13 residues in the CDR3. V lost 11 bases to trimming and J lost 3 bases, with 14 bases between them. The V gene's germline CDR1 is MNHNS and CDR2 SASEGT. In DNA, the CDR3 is TGTGCCGGGAGGACAGTCCCCAATCAGCCCCAGCATTTT. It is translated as CAGRTVPNQPQHF.

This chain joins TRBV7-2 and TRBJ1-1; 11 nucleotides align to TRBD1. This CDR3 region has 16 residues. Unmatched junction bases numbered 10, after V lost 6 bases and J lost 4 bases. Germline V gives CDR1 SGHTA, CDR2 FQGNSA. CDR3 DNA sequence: TGTGCCAGCAGGTCCAGTCCCGGGACAGGGGGCACTGAAGCTTTCTTT. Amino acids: CASRSSPGTGGTEAFF.

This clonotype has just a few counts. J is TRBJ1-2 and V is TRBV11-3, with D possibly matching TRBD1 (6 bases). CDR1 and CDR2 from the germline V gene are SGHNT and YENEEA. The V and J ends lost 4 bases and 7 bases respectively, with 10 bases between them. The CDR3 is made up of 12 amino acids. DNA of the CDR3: TGTGCCAGCAGCTCATCACAGGGTGGCTACACCTTC. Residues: CASSSSQGGYTF.

CDR3 loop: CSASRTGRSSGNTIYF. In DNA, the CDR3 is TGCAGTGCTAGTAGGACCGGGAGATCCTCTGGAAACACCATATATTTT. This chain connects TRBV20-1 to TRBJ1-3; D gene ambiguous. V was shortened by 3 bases and J by 0 bases, with 15 bases between the two germline ends. Germline values: CDR1 DFQATT, CDR2 SNEGSKA (reference sequence). This CDR3 spans 16 amino acids.

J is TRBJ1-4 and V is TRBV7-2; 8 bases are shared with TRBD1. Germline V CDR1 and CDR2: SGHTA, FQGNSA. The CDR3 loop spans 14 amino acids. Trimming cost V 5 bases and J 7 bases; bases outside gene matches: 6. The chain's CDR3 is CASSRQGPSEKLFF. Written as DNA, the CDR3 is TGTGCCAGCAGCCGACAGGGGCCCAGTGAAAAACTGTTTTTT.

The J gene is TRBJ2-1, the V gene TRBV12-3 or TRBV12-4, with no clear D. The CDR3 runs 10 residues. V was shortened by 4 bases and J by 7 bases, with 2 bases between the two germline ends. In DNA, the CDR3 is TGTGCCAGCAGTTCGAATGAGCAGTTCTTC. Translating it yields CASSSNEQFF.

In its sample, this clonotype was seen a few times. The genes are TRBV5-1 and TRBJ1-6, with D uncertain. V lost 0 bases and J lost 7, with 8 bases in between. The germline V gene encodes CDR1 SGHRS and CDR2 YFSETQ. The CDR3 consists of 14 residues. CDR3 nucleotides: TGCGCCAGCAGCTTGGCGCTAGGGAATTCACCCCTCCACTTT. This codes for CASSLALGNSPLHF.

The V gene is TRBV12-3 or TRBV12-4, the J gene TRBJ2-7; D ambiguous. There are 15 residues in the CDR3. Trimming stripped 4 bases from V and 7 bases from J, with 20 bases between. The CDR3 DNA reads TGTGCCAGCAGTTCCCAAGCGCTCCCCGTTGCAGAGCAGTACTTC. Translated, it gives CASSSQALPVAEQYF.

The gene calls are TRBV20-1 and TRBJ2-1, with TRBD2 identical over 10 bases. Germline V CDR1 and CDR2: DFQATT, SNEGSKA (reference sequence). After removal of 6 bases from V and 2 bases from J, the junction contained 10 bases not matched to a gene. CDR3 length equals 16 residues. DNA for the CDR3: TGCAGTGCGAGTACTACAGCGGGGGGGCCCTACAATGAGCAGTTCTTC. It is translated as CSASTTAGGPYNEQFF.

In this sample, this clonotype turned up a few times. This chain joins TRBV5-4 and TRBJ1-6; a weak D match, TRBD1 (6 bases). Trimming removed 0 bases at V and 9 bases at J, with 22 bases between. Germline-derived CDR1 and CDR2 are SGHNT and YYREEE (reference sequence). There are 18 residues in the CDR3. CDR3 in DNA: TGTGCCAGCAGCTTGGCCGTCGGGCAGGGGCAGAGTGGTTCACCCCTCCACTTT. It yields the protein CASSLAVGQGQSGSPLHF.

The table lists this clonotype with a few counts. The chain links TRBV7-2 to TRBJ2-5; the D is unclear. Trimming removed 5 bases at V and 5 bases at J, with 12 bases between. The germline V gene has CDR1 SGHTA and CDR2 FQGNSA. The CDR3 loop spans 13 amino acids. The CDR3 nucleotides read TGTGCCAGCAGCCCTGACGACGTGGAGACCCAGTACTTC. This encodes CASSPDDVETQYF.

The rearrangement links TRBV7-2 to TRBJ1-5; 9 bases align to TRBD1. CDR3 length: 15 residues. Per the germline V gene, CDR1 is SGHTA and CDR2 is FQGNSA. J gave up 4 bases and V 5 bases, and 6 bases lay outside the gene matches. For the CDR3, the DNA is TGTGCCAGCAGCCCGGACAGGGGCCTTAATCAGCCCCAGCATTTT. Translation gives CASSPDRGLNQPQHF.

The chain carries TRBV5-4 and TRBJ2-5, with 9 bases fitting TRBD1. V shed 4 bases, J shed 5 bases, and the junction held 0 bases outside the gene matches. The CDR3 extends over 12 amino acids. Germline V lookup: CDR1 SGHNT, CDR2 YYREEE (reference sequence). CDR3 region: CASSGTGETQYF. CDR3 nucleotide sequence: TGTGCCAGCAGCGGGACAGGGGAGACCCAGTACTTC.

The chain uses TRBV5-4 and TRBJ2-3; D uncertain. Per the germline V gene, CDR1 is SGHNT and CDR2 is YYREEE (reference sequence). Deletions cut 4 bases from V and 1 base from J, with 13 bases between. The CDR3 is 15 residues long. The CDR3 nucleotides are TGTGCCAGCAGCCTGGACGCCCTGGGCACAGATACGCAGTATTTT. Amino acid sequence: CASSLDALGTDTQYF.

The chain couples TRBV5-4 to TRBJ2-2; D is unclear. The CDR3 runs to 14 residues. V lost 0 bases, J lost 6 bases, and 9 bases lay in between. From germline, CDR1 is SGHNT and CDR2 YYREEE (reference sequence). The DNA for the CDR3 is TGTGCCAGCAGCTTGGAGGCTAGGGCCGGGGAGCTGTTTTTT. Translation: CASSLEARAGELFF. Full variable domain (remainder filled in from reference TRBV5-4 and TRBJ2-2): ETGVTQSPTHLIKTRGQQVTLRCSSQSGHNTVSWYQQALGQGPQFIFQYYREEENGRGNFPPRFSGLQFPNYSSELNVNALELDDSALYLCASSLEARAGELFFGEGSRLTVL.

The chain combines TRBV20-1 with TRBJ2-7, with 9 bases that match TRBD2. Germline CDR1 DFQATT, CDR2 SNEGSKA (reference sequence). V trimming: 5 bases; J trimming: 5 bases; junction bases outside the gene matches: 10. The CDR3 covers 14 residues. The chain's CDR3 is CSAPTGLAGNEQYF. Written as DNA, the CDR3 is TGCAGTGCTCCTACGGGTCTAGCGGGGAACGAGCAGTACTTC.

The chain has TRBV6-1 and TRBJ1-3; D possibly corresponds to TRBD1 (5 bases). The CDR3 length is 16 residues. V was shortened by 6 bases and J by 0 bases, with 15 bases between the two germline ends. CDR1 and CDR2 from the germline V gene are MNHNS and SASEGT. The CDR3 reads CASRGEEGSSGNTIYF. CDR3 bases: TGTGCCAGCAGGGGGGAGGAGGGGAGCTCTGGAAACACCATATATTTT.